The 9 T cell receptor beta chains given below trace back to one sample, sequenced in a study of shared clonotypes between healthy human individuals. The table came from immunoSEQ multiplex PCR; TCRdb's copy has only in-frame clones and leaves some out. The repertoire has over 2 million clones, 85% to 95% of them found once; the top ten carry around 0.13%. The sequencing sample was made of naive CD4+ T cells sorted from blood. Regarding subset: CD45RA+ positively selected. All receptors derive from a man aged 18 to 30 in good health.

The chain employs TRBV18 and TRBJ2-3; 12 nucleotides line up with TRBD2. This CDR3 comprises 17 residues. The V and J ends lost 6 bases and 4 bases, in that order; junction bases with no gene match: 11. Germline CDR1 and CDR2: KGHSH and LQKENI. The CDR3 DNA follows: TGTGCCAGCTCCGTGACTAGCGGGAGAGGGGGCCCAGATACGCAGTATTTT. Translation gives CASSVTSGRGGPDTQYF.

This clone came up once. The chain combines TRBV6-6 with TRBJ2-7; D may be TRBD1 (7 bases). The CDR3 loop spans 15 amino acids. Between the trimmed V and J ends, which lost 3 bases and 2 bases, there was a span of 14 bases. In germline, CDR1 is MNHNY, CDR2 SVGAGI (reference sequence). The CDR3 loop reads CASSYKGAGTYEQYF. DNA of the CDR3: TGTGCCAGCAGTTATAAGGGGGCGGGAACCTACGAGCAGTACTTC.

Note on this clone: The sample contains more than one DNA sequence encoding this CDR3. The chain combines TRBV5-1 with TRBJ2-3; 9 nucleotides align to TRBD2. Per the germline V gene, CDR1 is SGHRS and CDR2 is YFSETQ. With V trimmed by 0 bases and J by 4 bases, 3 bases remained unmatched. The CDR3 loop spans 15 amino acids. The CDR3 is CASSLAGLAPDTQYF. The CDR3 nucleotides read TGCGCCAGCAGCTTGGCGGGACTAGCCCCAGATACGCAGTATTTT.

Regarding this clone: Different DNA sequences within this sample yield the same CDR3. V is TRBV9 and J is TRBJ2-2, with 7 bases matching TRBD2. The junction had 4 bases not matched to a gene; V was cut back by 0 bases and J by 5 bases. Looked up from germline, CDR1 is SGDLS and CDR2 is YYNGEE. The CDR3 has 15 amino acids. Here the CDR3 reads CASSVGPAGTGELFF. DNA of the CDR3: TGTGCCAGCAGCGTAGGCCCAGCGGGAACCGGGGAGCTGTTTTTT.

The genes are TRBV27 and TRBJ2-1, with 7 bases lining up with TRBD2. CDR1 MNHEY and CDR2 SMNVEV come from the germline V gene (reference sequence). The length of the CDR3 is 14 residues. The ends lost 7 bases at V and 6 bases at J; junction bases unmatched: 9. CDR3 sequence reads: CASKRAGVGNEQFF. CDR3 in DNA: TGTGCCAGCAAACGGGCGGGAGTAGGCAATGAGCAGTTCTTC.

The chain uses TRBV5-6 and TRBJ2-1; TRBD1 is a possible D gene (5 bases). CDR1 is SGHDT, CDR2 YYEEEE, per germline. This CDR3 has 17 residues. The ends were cut back, 2 bases at V and 9 bases at J, with 24 bases in the middle. CDR3 protein: CASSFVGRVSQAGEQFF. The CDR3, as DNA: TGTGCCAGCAGCTTCGTGGGCAGGGTAAGCCAAGCAGGTGAGCAGTTCTTC.

This clone was counted between two and nine times. The chain uses TRBV7-2 and TRBJ2-3, with a weak D call TRBD1 (5 bases). V dropped 3 bases and J dropped 7 bases, with 11 bases sitting between them. Germline CDR1 SGHTA, CDR2 FQGNSA. This CDR3 spans 13 amino acids. CDR3 region: CASSLGRAHTQYF. The CDR3 nucleotides are TGTGCCAGCAGCTTGGGCAGGGCACATACGCAGTATTTT.

The CDR3 sequence: CASSGGLRDEQFF. CDR3 in DNA: TGTGCCAGTTCGGGGGGATTAAGGGATGAGCAGTTCTTC. The chain carries TRBV19 and TRBJ2-1; TRBD2 agrees at 7 bases. The V segment lost 8 bases and the J segment 8 bases; nucleotides outside the gene matches: 9. Germline assignment: CDR1 LNHDA and CDR2 SQIVND (reference sequence). The CDR3 consists of 13 residues.

The gene calls are TRBV27 and TRBJ2-5; D is unclear. Germline CDR1 and CDR2: MNHEY and SMNVEV (reference sequence). The V and J ends lost 4 bases and 5 bases respectively, with 11 bases between them. This CDR3 spans 13 amino acids. The CDR3 loop is CASSSQPKETQYF. As DNA, the CDR3 is TGTGCCAGCAGTTCCCAGCCGAAGGAGACCCAGTACTTC.